The T cell receptor beta chain under discussion was sequenced for a study of T cells in Graves' hyperthyroidism and ophthalmopathy. On the study more broadly: The blood sample was taken at first diagnosis, before treatment began.

Researchers took RNA transcripts and amplified the TCR beta CDR3 regions from them. Primed by the HTBI set, a first-round RT-PCR was run on the TCR CDR3. TCRdb used MiXCR to reprocess the multiplex PCR reads, holding one entry per CDR3 protein. This table has some 360,000 distinct CDR3 sequences, more than 11% appearing once. Germline CDR1 KGHDR, CDR2 SFDVKD. The V gene lost 9 bases and the J gene lost 7 bases, with 20 bases spanning the gap. The CDR3 extends over 15 amino acids. The receptor was derived from an older woman with Graves' hyperthyroidism. The chain is built from TRBV24-1 and TRBJ2-2; D is possibly TRBD2 (6 bases). The sample consisted of blood. The CDR3 DNA reads TGTGCCACCGCCCAAGGGGAGACTAGTGGCGGGGAGCTGTTTTTT. It yields the protein CATAQGETSGGELFF.